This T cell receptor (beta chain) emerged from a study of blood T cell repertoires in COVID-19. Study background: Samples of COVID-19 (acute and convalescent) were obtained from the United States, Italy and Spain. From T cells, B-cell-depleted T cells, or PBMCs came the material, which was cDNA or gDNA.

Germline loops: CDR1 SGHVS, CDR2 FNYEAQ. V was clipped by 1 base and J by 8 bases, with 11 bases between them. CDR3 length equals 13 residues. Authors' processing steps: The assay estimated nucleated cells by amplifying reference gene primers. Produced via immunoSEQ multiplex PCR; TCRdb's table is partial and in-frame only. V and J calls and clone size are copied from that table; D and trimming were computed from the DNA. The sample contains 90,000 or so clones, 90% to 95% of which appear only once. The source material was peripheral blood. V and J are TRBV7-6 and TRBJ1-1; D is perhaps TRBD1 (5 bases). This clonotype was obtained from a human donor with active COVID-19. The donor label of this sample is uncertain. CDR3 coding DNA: TGTGCCAGCAGCTTAGAGAGGGGAGGGGAAGCTTTCTTT. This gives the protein CASSLERGGEAFF. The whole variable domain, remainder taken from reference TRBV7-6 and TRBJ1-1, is GAGVSQSPRYKVTKRGQDVALRCDPISGHVSLYWYRQALGQGPEFLTYFNYEAQQDKSGLPNDRFSAERPEGSISTLTIQRTEQRDSAMYRCASSLERGGEAFFGQGTRLTVV.